These T cell receptor beta chains were read from a single sample in a study of T cell responses to AZD1222 COVID-19 vaccine. Libraries were prepared by immunoSEQ multiplex PCR; TCRdb keeps only in-frame clonotypes and omits some of them. In the table there are tens of thousands of clones, more than 70% of which are singletons. The sequences come from peripheral blood, collected on day 0 of AZD1222 vaccination. These receptors were obtained from an adult in good health. Both conserved end residues are part of each CDR3. The D gene is left open where the match is weak. Size tells how often a clone was seen (once, few, many) or the class of an expanded clone, and some rows leave it out.

>TRBJ1-1|TRBD1|13|.|TRBV28
CATTRQGYTEAFF
TGTGCCACCACCCGACAGGGGTATACTGAAGCTTTCTTT
>TRBJ1-2|.|16|once|TRBV4-2
CASSQDGSTINYGYTF
TGTGCCAGCAGCCAAGACGGCAGTACTATCAACTATGGCTACACCTTC
>TRBJ1-2|.|14|few|TRBV10-2
CASGGAIGISGYTF
TGCGCCAGCGGGGGGGCAATAGGGATTAGTGGCTACACCTTC
>TRBJ2-2|.|14|.|TRBV7-9
CAIQRQGSRGELFF
TGTGCCATCCAGCGGCAGGGATCCCGCGGGGAGCTGTTTTTT
>TRBJ2-7|TRBD1|16|.|TRBV3-1/TRBV3-2
CASSPVGQGKSYEQYF
TGTGCCAGCAGCCCAGTAGGACAGGGGAAGTCGTACGAGCAGTACTTC
>TRBJ2-7|.|14|.|TRBV19
CASSSGTGTYEQYF
TGTGCCAGTAGTAGCGGGACGGGAACCTACGAGCAGTACTTC
>TRBJ1-5|TRBD1|16|.|TRBV5-5
CASSRDRGVTNQPQHF
TGTGCCAGCAGCCGCGACAGGGGGGTTACCAATCAGCCCCAGCATTTT
>TRBJ2-2|TRBD2|14|.|TRBV3-1/TRBV3-2
CASSSLAGAGELFF
TGTGCCAGCAGCTCCCTAGCGGGGGCCGGGGAGCTGTTTTTT
>TRBJ1-2|.|15|.|TRBV18
CASSAGSEGVDGYTF
TGTGCCAGCTCGGCAGGTTCGGAGGGGGTCGATGGCTACACCTTC
>TRBJ1-5|.|13|few|TRBV7-8
CASSLGSEQPQHF
TGTGCCAGCAGCTTGGGGAGTGAGCAGCCCCAGCATTTT
>TRBJ2-7|.|12|.|TRBV28
CASKLPGYEQYF
TGTGCCAGCAAGCTGCCTGGGTACGAGCAGTACTTC
>TRBJ1-4|TRBD1|15|.|TRBV4-1
CASSQLGQGREKLFF
TGCGCCAGCAGCCAACTGGGACAGGGGAGGGAAAAACTGTTTTTT
>TRBJ1-2|.|13|.|TRBV6-5
CASAPTANYGYTF
TGTGCCAGCGCACCTACAGCTAACTATGGCTACACCTTC
>TRBJ2-7|.|14|.|TRBV21-1
CASSKAPGGYEQYF
TGTGCCAGCAGCAAAGCACCAGGGGGCTACGAGCAGTACTTC
>TRBJ2-7|.|14|.|TRBV30
CAWSFHPGTYEQYF
TGTGCCTGGAGTTTCCACCCCGGTACCTACGAGCAGTACTTC
>TRBJ1-1|.|13|.|TRBV12-3/TRBV12-4
CASSSGPNTEAFF
TGTGCCAGCAGTTCCGGACCTAACACTGAAGCTTTCTTT
>TRBJ1-2|.|14|.|TRBV19
CARFGTSLAYGYTF
TGTGCCAGATTTGGGACCTCATTAGCCTATGGCTACACCTTC
>TRBJ1-3|.|14|.|TRBV6-5
CASSYSILGNTIYF
TGTGCCAGCAGTTACTCGATTTTGGGAAACACCATATATTTT
>TRBJ2-3|.|14|.|TRBV15
CATSARLGTDTQYF
TGTGCCACCAGCGCCCGACTTGGCACAGATACGCAGTATTTT
>TRBJ2-7|.|15|.|TRBV19
CASSRGSNVNYEQYF
TGTGCCAGTAGTAGAGGGTCCAACGTAAACTACGAGCAGTACTTC
>TRBJ1-6|.|15|.|TRBV30
CAWSLMRAYNSPLHF
TGTGCCTGGAGCCTTATGAGGGCCTATAATTCACCCCTCCACTTT
>TRBJ1-2|.|12|once|TRBV4-2
CASSRGYGGYTF
TGTGCCAGCAGCCGCGGGTATGGTGGCTACACCTTC
>TRBJ2-2|.|15|.|TRBV18
CASSGGQRNTGELFF
TGTGCCAGCTCGGGCGGACAGAGGAACACCGGGGAGCTGTTTTTT
>TRBJ1-2|.|15|once|TRBV2
CASKSTQVGGVGYTF
TGTGCCAGCAAGTCTACGCAGGTCGGCGGTGTCGGCTACACCTTC
>TRBJ1-5|.|11|few|TRBV19
CASRAIQPQHF
TGTGCCAGTAGGGCCATTCAGCCCCAGCATTTT
>TRBJ1-3|.|14|.|TRBV4-1
CASSQEASGNTIYF
TGCGCCAGCAGCCAAGAAGCCTCTGGAAACACCATATATTTT
>TRBJ2-7|TRBD1|15|.|TRBV2
CASSYRGKSSYEQYF
TGTGCCAGCAGTTACAGGGGTAAAAGCTCCTACGAGCAGTACTTC
>TRBJ2-3|TRBD2|14|.|TRBV6-5
CASRGLAGADTQYF
TGTGCCAGCAGGGGCCTAGCGGGAGCAGATACGCAGTATTTT
>TRBJ2-2|TRBD1|15|.|TRBV2
CASSPGTGGTGELFF
TGTGCCAGCAGTCCCGGGACAGGGGGCACCGGGGAGCTGTTTTTT
>TRBJ2-7|.|12|.|TRBV2
CASRVNRAEQYF
TGTGCCTCCCGGGTGAACCGGGCAGAGCAGTACTTC
>TRBJ1-3|.|14|.|TRBV5-1
CASSLAGSGNTIYF
TGCGCCAGCAGCTTGGCCGGTTCGGGAAACACCATATATTTT
>TRBJ2-4|.|14|.|TRBV5-1
CASSLRRGQNIQYF
TGCGCCAGCAGCTTGCGACGAGGTCAAAACATTCAGTACTTC
>TRBJ2-7|.|12|.|TRBV27
CASSLSSYEQYF
TGTGCCAGCAGCCTCAGCTCCTACGAGCAGTACTTC
>TRBJ1-2|.|13|.|TRBV10-1
CASSGQGAYGYTF
TGCGCCAGCAGTGGGCAGGGAGCCTATGGCTACACCTTC
>TRBJ1-2|.|16|.|TRBV3-1/TRBV3-2
CASSQVLIVGNYGYTF
TGTGCCAGCAGCCAAGTTTTAATAGTAGGGAACTATGGCTACACCTTC
>TRBJ2-3|TRBD1|15|once|TRBV2
CASSYDRGGTDTQYF
TGTGCCAGCAGTTACGACAGGGGAGGCACAGATACGCAGTATTTT
>TRBJ1-2|.|13|.|TRBV18
CASSPNGADGYTF
TGTGCCAGCTCACCAAACGGGGCGGATGGCTACACCTTC
>TRBJ1-1|.|16|.|TRBV18
CASSPPPEGVTTEAFF
TGTGCCAGCTCACCGCCCCCCGAGGGCGTAACGACTGAAGCTTTCTTT
>TRBJ1-5|.|15|.|TRBV5-1
CASSFAGDIGQPQHF
TGCGCCAGCAGCTTTGCAGGGGACATTGGGCAGCCCCAGCATTTT
>TRBJ2-5|TRBD2|16|.|TRBV5-5
CASSQRPGGGEETQYF
TGTGCCAGCAGTCAGAGGCCTGGCGGGGGAGAAGAGACCCAGTACTTC
>TRBJ2-1|TRBD2|14|.|TRBV30
CAWIAGALYNEQFF
TGTGCCTGGATAGCGGGGGCCCTCTACAATGAGCAGTTCTTC
>TRBJ1-2|TRBD1|14|.|TRBV29-1
CSVERAGGSYGYTF
TGCAGCGTTGAACGGGCAGGGGGCAGCTATGGCTACACCTTC
>TRBJ2-7|.|13|once|TRBV6-1
CASSELTVGEQYF
TGTGCCAGCAGTGAGCTGACAGTGGGCGAGCAGTACTTC
>TRBJ1-5|.|16|.|TRBV28
CASSLSRNSGNQPQHF
TGTGCCAGCAGTTTATCCAGGAACAGTGGGAATCAGCCCCAGCATTTT
>TRBJ2-7|TRBD1|18|once|TRBV4-1
CASSQYTTSGTEVYEQYF
TGCGCCAGCAGCCAATATACTACCTCCGGGACAGAAGTCTACGAGCAGTACTTC
>TRBJ1-6|TRBD1|19|.|TRBV6-1
CASREPGTGGSVRDSPLHF
TGTGCCAGCCGTGAACCAGGGACAGGGGGAAGTGTGCGGGATTCACCCCTCCACTTT
>TRBJ1-2|.|16|.|TRBV9
CASSLGQEPANYGYTF
TGTGCCAGCAGCTTAGGCCAGGAGCCAGCTAACTATGGCTACACCTTC
>TRBJ2-1|TRBD2|14|.|TRBV20-1
CSASYGRAYNEQFF
TGCAGTGCTAGTTACGGGAGGGCCTACAATGAGCAGTTCTTC
>TRBJ1-2|.|16|few|TRBV28
CASSLGAPALGYGYTF
TGTGCCAGCAGTTTAGGGGCCCCGGCTTTAGGATATGGCTACACCTTC
>TRBJ1-4|.|14|.|TRBV6-6
CASTVAATNEKLFF
TGTGCCAGCACGGTGGCTGCAACTAATGAAAAACTGTTTTTT
>TRBJ1-2|TRBD1|15|.|TRBV5-1
CASRDPGQAFYGYTF
TGCGCCAGCAGGGATCCGGGACAGGCTTTCTATGGCTACACCTTC
>TRBJ2-1|TRBD2|14|.|TRBV13
CASRRSGRSNEQFF
TGTGCCAGCAGAAGAAGCGGGAGATCCAATGAGCAGTTCTTC
>TRBJ1-1|TRBD1|13|.|TRBV11-3
CASSFGRDREAFF
TGTGCCAGCAGCTTCGGGAGGGACAGGGAAGCTTTCTTT
>TRBJ1-1|TRBD1|18|once|TRBV6-4
CASSDSVWTGLMNTEAFF
TGTGCCAGCAGTGACTCGGTTTGGACAGGGTTGATGAACACTGAAGCTTTCTTT
>TRBJ1-5|.|12|.|TRBV16
CASSWDGLKLHF
TGTGCCAGCAGCTGGGACGGATTGAAACTCCATTTT
>TRBJ1-6|.|16|.|TRBV5-5
CASSPQGGVDNSPLHF
TGTGCCAGCAGCCCACAGGGAGGAGTGGATAATTCACCCCTCCACTTT
>TRBJ2-7|.|14|.|TRBV4-1
CASSHAGTPYEQYF
TGCGCCAGCAGCCACGCCGGGACCCCCTACGAGCAGTACTTC
>TRBJ1-2|TRBD1|14|few|TRBV7-9
CASSPQGGLNGYTF
TGTGCCAGCAGCCCACAGGGGGGGCTCAATGGCTACACCTTC
>TRBJ1-6|.|14|.|TRBV11-2
CASSLGRGSSPLHF
TGTGCCAGCAGCTTAGGGCGGGGGAGTTCACCCCTCCACTTT